This T cell receptor (beta chain) was retrieved from a study of blood T cells in healthy people across ages (dated by TCRdb to about 2015). Study-level background: In model experiments, roughly one uniquely barcoded TCR beta cDNA molecule per two T cells was captured by template switching. To track age-related changes in TCR beta repertoire diversity, the study relied on deep sequencing normalized with unique cDNA molecular identifiers. Four age groups were formed from the donors: young (average approximately 15 years), middle-aged (around 37), aged (approximately 60) and long-lived (about 80). To avoid experimental bias, donors of different ages were distributed randomly across sequencing lanes. For two donors (one aged 18 to 30 and one aged 80 or older), the study analyzed two additional independent replicas of 1 million unique cDNA reads from the same blood draw. Study-wide findings and limitations: Conclusive comparison of naive and antigen-experienced compartments was prevented by the profiling of bulk unsorted PBMCs. Total diversity estimates from one million sequenced T cells were considered lower bounds and underestimates. Compared with the aged group, more naive CD4+ T cells, fewer expanded clones and increased TCR diversity were shown by the long-lived group, suggesting age selection. Because donor CMV infection status was unknown, age-related changes in expanded clonotypes were potentially confounded. As age increased, observed TCR beta diversity per million T cells dropped in a roughly linear way, and a significant reduction was already evident by age approximately 40. Observed TCR beta diversity correlated strongly with the percentage of naive T cells measured by flow cytometry.

Receptor libraries were prepared by 5' RACE. The sequencing machine was an Illumina HiSeq 2500. A second roughly 7 to 12 cycle PCR used a sample-barcoded 5' primer and a J-beta primer mix. A template-switch 5' adaptor carrying 12 random nucleotides introduced a unique molecular identifier onto each TCR beta cDNA molecule. Each sample yielded at least 3 million CDR3-containing paired-end reads. First-strand cDNA synthesis was performed from all RNA using the Mint cDNA synthesis kit, with priming by a TRBC-specific oligonucleotide. After uracil-DNA glycosylase treatment, a first 18-cycle PCR used universal primers M1SS and BC2_uni_R on all cDNA. In the original analysis: Each sample was normalized by randomly selecting 1 million high-quality reads, each carrying a distinct molecular identifier. Instead of being binned into consensus sequences, reads with shared molecular identifiers were discarded. MiTCR, run with a Q25 quality threshold and the strictest error-elimination algorithm, handled CDR3 identification, clonotype clustering and error correction. A nonparametric unseen species model with Euler transformation was used to estimate lower-bound total TCR beta diversity. TCRdb reprocessed the public reads (quality trimming at Q25 with fastp, clone calling with MiXCR) and kept in-frame beta chains. Rows with a matching CDR3 protein are joined into one entry that keeps the most common DNA and genes. TCRdb's processing, not the authors' own work, is the source of the V and J calls. For this sample the table gives 1.5 million to 1.9 million distinct CDR3 sequences, of which roughly 43% were detected only once. The ten most abundant clones make up about 3.8% of the sample.

The roughly 39 donors, aged 6 to 90 years, were systemically healthy Caucasian individuals from Russia. Each donor gave 8 to 10 milliliters of peripheral blood, collected into EDTA-treated Vacutainer tubes. PBMCs were isolated by Ficoll-Paque density-gradient centrifugation, with at least 6 million obtained per sample. Total RNA was extracted from PBMCs with Trizol reagent, with at least 6 micrograms obtained per sample. The percentages of naive CD45RAhigh/CD27high T cells were determined by flow cytometry on a PBMC aliquot from every donor. A few counts support this clonotype. This clone's antigen is unknown. No much larger clonotype is one base removed from it; base qualities were not supplied. According to the germline V gene, CDR1 reads ENHRY and CDR2 reads SYGVKD. Including the terminal cysteine and phenylalanine, the CDR3 comprises 13 residues. Solely the CDR3 DNA is kept, with 39 bases framed from the first base.

Here the chain combines TRBV10-3 and TRBJ2-7; the D match is possibly TRBD1 or TRBD2, with 5 bases aligned in each. This sequence originates from a woman under 30 in good health. The sequencing sample was made of blood. The nucleotide sequence is given as TGTACCACCTCTGCTTTGGGGACCAGGGAGCAGTACTTC. Its product reads: CTTSALGTREQYF.